The 3 T cell receptor beta chains below all came from one sample that was sequenced in a study of T cells after posttransplantation cyclophosphamide. Some clones are missing from TCRdb's copy, which holds only in-frame ones; the method was immunoSEQ multiplex PCR. Among around 20,000 clones, 95% to 98% were seen once, and the ten largest hold 0.15% to 0.2%. Cells defined as naive were viable CD3+CD4+ or CD3+CD8+ and CCR7+CD45RA+CD45RO-CD95-CD27+CD28+. The sample comprised naive CD4+ T cells sorted from PBMCs. All receptors come from a man in his forties in good health, CMV-negative, and a related stem cell transplant donor.

The gene calls are TRBV5-4 and TRBJ1-2, with D unresolved. The CDR3 covers 14 residues. The germline gives CDR1 SGHNT, CDR2 YYREEE (reference sequence). Trimming cost V 1 base and J 2 bases, with 9 bases left between them. For the CDR3, the DNA is TGTGCCAGCAGCTTGACGGGTACCAACTATGGCTACACCTTC. Protein product: CASSLTGTNYGYTF. The full variable domain, its missing parts supplied by reference TRBV5-4 and TRBJ1-2, is ETGVTQSPTHLIKTRGQQVTLRCSSQSGHNTVSWYQQALGQGPQFIFQYYREEENGRGNFPPRFSGLQFPNYSSELNVNALELDDSALYLCASSLTGTNYGYTFGSGTRLTVV.

The V gene is TRBV4-2, the J gene TRBJ2-1, with 8 bases aligning to TRBD2. Trimming removed 0 bases from V and 0 bases from J; junction bases left unmatched: 7. The CDR3 extends over 18 amino acids. Per germline, CDR1 LGHNA and CDR2 YNFKEQ. The DNA of the CDR3 is TGTGCCAGCAGCCAAGAAAAGGGACTAGGGAGCTCCTACAATGAGCAGTTCTTC. This encodes CASSQEKGLGSSYNEQFF.

V usage is TRBV21-1 and J usage is TRBJ2-7; the table's D call TRBD1 went unverified against the DNA. TRBV21-1 is tagged as a pseudogene. This CDR3 region has 20 residues. CDR3 region: CASSKSGKRPRDRGSYEQYF. The CDR3 DNA follows: TGTGCCAGCAGCAAAAGTGGTAAGAGGCCGAGGGACAGGGGATCCTACGAGCAGTACTTC.